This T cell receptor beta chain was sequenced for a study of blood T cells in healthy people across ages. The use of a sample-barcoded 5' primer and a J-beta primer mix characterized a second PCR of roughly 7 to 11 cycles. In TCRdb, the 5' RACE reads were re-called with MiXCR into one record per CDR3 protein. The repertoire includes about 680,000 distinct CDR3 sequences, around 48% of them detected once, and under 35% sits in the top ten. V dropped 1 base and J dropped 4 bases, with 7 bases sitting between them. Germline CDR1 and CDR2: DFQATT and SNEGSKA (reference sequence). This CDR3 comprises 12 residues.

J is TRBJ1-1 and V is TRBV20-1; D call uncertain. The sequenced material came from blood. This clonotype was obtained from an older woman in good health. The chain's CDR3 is CSARVQSTEAFF. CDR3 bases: TGCAGTGCTAGAGTGCAGTCCACTGAAGCTTTCTTT.